The 17 T cell receptor beta chains in this list originate from one sample, sequenced in a study of CD8+CD57+ T cells in acquired aplastic anemia. The sequenced patients had an expansion of CD8+CD57+ cells seen by flow cytometry. Investigators profiled TCR beta VDJ and CDR3 from genomic DNA template. TCRdb re-called the reads with MiXCR, one entry per CDR3 protein. This repertoire shows 200,000 to 250,000 distinct CDR3 sequences, about 60% found once; its top ten account for about 60%. Sequences were obtained from sorted CD4+, CD8+, or CD8+CD57+ T cells (not recorded which) from PBMCs. Receptor source: a human donor with aplastic anemia.

V gene TRBV30 combines with J gene TRBJ2-7; possible D gene TRBD1, 5 bases. V was clipped by 1 base and J by 5 bases, with 9 bases between them. CDR1 is GTSNPN, CDR2 SVGIG, per germline (reference sequence). The CDR3 loop spans 12 amino acids. CDR3 amino acids: CAWSAQANEQYF. The CDR3 DNA is TGTGCCTGGAGTGCACAGGCCAACGAGCAGTACTTC.

About this clonotype: The junction does not match germline at one end; this may be a read error. CDR3 sequence reads: CASRRGPGRGNTEAFF. The CDR3 DNA sequence: TGTGCCAGTAGGCGAGGACCGGGACGGGGGAACACTGAGGCTTTCTTT. The V gene is TRBV19, the J gene TRBJ1-1, with D maybe TRBD1 (5 bases). The germline V gene has CDR1 LNHDA and CDR2 SQIVND (reference sequence). The CDR3 has 16 residues.

The chain uses TRBV15 and TRBJ2-1; tentative D call: TRBD1 (6 bases). Trimming cost V 2 bases and J 4 bases, with 18 bases left between them. CDR1 is LNHNV, CDR2 YYDKDF, per germline (reference sequence). The CDR3 is 17 residues long. The CDR3 DNA follows: TGTGCCACCAGCAGACCGGGCGGACAGCTCCTTTACAATGAGCAGTTCTTC. Encoded protein: CATSRPGGQLLYNEQFF.

This clonotype was detected a few times. Here the CDR3 DNA reads TGTGCCAGCGAGGGGCACGGGAAAGACAATGAGCAGTTCTTC. It encodes CASEGHGKDNEQFF. The gene calls are TRBV2 and TRBJ2-1, with D perhaps matching TRBD1 or TRBD2 (5 bases each). CDR1 and CDR2 from the germline V gene are SNHLY and FYNNEI. The CDR3 length is 14 residues. V gave up 8 bases and J gave up 5 bases, with 16 bases separating them.

The genes are TRBV24-1 and TRBJ2-1; TRBD1 aligns across 8 bases. The trim removed 4 bases at V and 8 bases at J, leaving 12 bases unmatched. Germline CDR1 and CDR2: KGHDR and SFDVKD. This CDR3 comprises 16 residues. The chain's CDR3 is CATSDPTGVNVDEQFF. CDR3 nucleotides: TGTGCCACCAGTGACCCGACAGGGGTAAACGTGGATGAGCAGTTCTTC.

The chain is built from TRBV9 and TRBJ2-2, with 9 bases lining up with TRBD1. This CDR3 region has 15 residues. In germline, CDR1 is SGDLS, CDR2 YYNGEE. V trimming: 1 base; J trimming: 4 bases; junction bases outside the gene matches: 2. CDR3 DNA: TGTGCCAGCAGCGTACGACAGGGGGGCACCGGGGAGCTGTTTTTT. Translation gives CASSVRQGGTGELFF.

In its sample, this clonotype was seen a few times. The CDR3 sequence: CATSDSAYEQYF. In DNA form, the CDR3 reads TGTGCCACCAGTGATAGTGCCTACGAGCAGTACTTC. The chain carries TRBV24-1 and TRBJ2-7; D gene ambiguous. The CDR3 covers 12 residues. Germline-derived CDR1 and CDR2 are KGHDR and SFDVKD. V lost 3 bases to trimming and J lost 2 bases, with 4 bases between them.

The chain carries TRBV7-9 and TRBJ2-3, with TRBD2 matching over 11 bases. Trimming at V came to 7 bases and at J to 3 bases, leaving 12 bases not matched to a gene. Germline V gene data show CDR1 as SEHNR and CDR2 as FQNEAQ (reference sequence). This CDR3 contains 17 residues. The CDR3 bases are TGTGCCAGCACCACCCCCCTAGCGGGAGGTTGGACAGATACGCAGTATTTT. Protein sequence: CASTTPLAGGWTDTQYF.

A remark on this clonotype: The junction departs from germline at one end; a sequencing error may be responsible. The J gene is TRBJ1-6, the V gene TRBV19; the D gene is possibly TRBD1 (6 bases). Germline lookup yields CDR1 LNHDA and CDR2 SQIVND (reference sequence). The CDR3 runs to 13 residues. CDR3 nucleotides: TGCGCCAGTAGTGGACAGCCGAATTCACCCCTCCACTTT. As protein: CASSGQPNSPLHF. Complete variable domain (other parts from reference TRBV19 and TRBJ1-6): DGGITQSPKYLFRKEGQNVTLSCEQNLNHDAMYWYRQDPGQGLRLIYYSQIVNDFQKGDIAEGYSVSREKKESFPLTVTSAQKNPTAFYLCASSGQPNSPLHFGNGTRLTVT.

The sample holds a few counts of this clonotype. The J gene is TRBJ1-4, the V gene TRBV2, with a weak D call TRBD1 (5 bases). Trimming took off 7 bases at V and 4 bases at J, with 16 bases between the two ends. This CDR3 contains 15 residues. Per germline, CDR1 SNHLY and CDR2 FYNNEI. CDR3 nucleotides: TGTGCCAGCACGTGGGGGACGGCGCTTAATGAAAAACTGTTTTTT. Encoded protein: CASTWGTALNEKLFF.

This rearrangement joins TRBV20-1 to TRBJ2-3; no clear D. The CDR3 consists of 12 residues. V lost 1 base and J 6 bases, leaving 8 bases between the germline ends. The germline gives CDR1 DFQATT, CDR2 SNEGSKA (reference sequence). The CDR3 reads CSARGPADTQYF. DNA of the CDR3: TGCAGTGCTAGAGGGCCAGCGGATACGCAGTATTTT.

This sequence joins TRBV7-9 and TRBJ2-7, with TRBD1 matching 7 bases. Germline CDR1 reads SEHNR; CDR2 reads FQNEAQ (reference sequence). The CDR3 contains 14 residues. V lost 5 bases and J lost 5; bases outside the gene matches: 9. The chain's CDR3 is CASSLMTGLNEQYF. The CDR3 DNA is TGTGCCAGCAGCCTAATGACAGGGTTGAACGAGCAGTACTTC. The variable domain in full, with the rest retrieved from reference TRBV7-9 and TRBJ2-7, is DTGVSQNPRHKITKRGQNVTFRCDPISEHNRLYWYRQTLGQGPEFLTYFQNEAQLEKSRLLSDRFSAERPKGSFSTLEIQRTEQGDSAMYLCASSLMTGLNEQYFGPGTRLTVT.

This clonotype was counted between two and nine times. V and J are TRBV5-1 and TRBJ2-7, with TRBD1 matching over 7 bases. Germline V gene data show CDR1 as SGHRS and CDR2 as YFSETQ. This CDR3 comprises 15 residues. Germline trimming cut 4 bases from V and 4 bases from J; bases unmatched to any gene: 11. The CDR3, as DNA: TGCGCCAGCAGCACCGCCGGGACAGCAACATACGAGCAGTACTTC. Protein: CASSTAGTATYEQYF.

This clonotype showed up just a few times. The J gene is TRBJ2-3, the V gene TRBV5-1; D uncertain. This CDR3 is 14 amino acids long. CDR1 SGHRS and CDR2 YFSETQ come from the germline V gene. V was pared by 0 bases and J by 0 bases, with 5 bases between. This CDR3 is CASSLADSTDTQYF. The CDR3, as DNA: TGCGCCAGCAGCTTGGCCGACAGCACAGATACGCAGTATTTT.

This rearrangement joins TRBV12-3 or TRBV12-4 to TRBJ2-1; D tentatively fits TRBD1 or TRBD2 (5 bases each). The CDR3 covers 14 residues. Trimming removed 6 bases from V and 6 bases from J, with 15 bases in between. CDR3: CASSPSGTLNEQFF. CDR3 sequence (DNA): TGTGCCAGCAGCCCTTCCGGGACCCTCAATGAGCAGTTCTTC.

Details on this clonotype: The junction does not match germline at one end; this may be a read error. The chain couples TRBV4-1 to TRBJ2-2; 7 bases map to TRBD2. Germline V gene sequence: CDR1 MGHRA, CDR2 YSYEKL. The CDR3 covers 17 residues. The CDR3 here is CASSHVMGGPLAGELFF. CDR3 nucleotide sequence: TGTGCCAGCAGCCATGTCATGGGAGGGCCTTTGGCCGGGGAGCTGTTTTTT.

This clonotype came up many times. V is TRBV5-1 and J is TRBJ2-3, with D tentatively TRBD1 (6 bases). V was shortened by 1 base and J by 1 base, with 10 bases between the two germline ends. The CDR3 has 15 amino acids. Germline assignment: CDR1 SGHRS and CDR2 YFSETQ. CDR3 DNA: TGCGCCAGCAGCTTGACAGGGCTGGGCACAGATACGCAGTATTTT. Amino acid sequence: CASSLTGLGTDTQYF.